This entry is about one T cell receptor (beta chain). This record belongs to a study of tumor-infiltrating lymphocytes in oesophageal squamous cell carcinoma. In germline, CDR1 is SGHVS, CDR2 FNYEAQ. The CDR3 runs to 14 residues. MiXCR, applied by TCRdb to the PCR reads, yields one record per CDR3 protein. This table holds 10,000 to 15,000 distinct CDR3 sequences, roughly 50% found once. The source is a female donor with esophageal squamous cell carcinoma. The rearrangement links TRBV7-6 to TRBJ2-1; 8 nucleotides match TRBD2. The J call may be in error: the DNA end matches TRBJ2-3 better. The sample comprised esophageal tumor tissue. This CDR3 reads CASSLPGGQDTQYF. CDR3 sequence (DNA): TGTGCCAGCAGCTTACCGGGGGGGCAAGATACGCAGTATTTT.